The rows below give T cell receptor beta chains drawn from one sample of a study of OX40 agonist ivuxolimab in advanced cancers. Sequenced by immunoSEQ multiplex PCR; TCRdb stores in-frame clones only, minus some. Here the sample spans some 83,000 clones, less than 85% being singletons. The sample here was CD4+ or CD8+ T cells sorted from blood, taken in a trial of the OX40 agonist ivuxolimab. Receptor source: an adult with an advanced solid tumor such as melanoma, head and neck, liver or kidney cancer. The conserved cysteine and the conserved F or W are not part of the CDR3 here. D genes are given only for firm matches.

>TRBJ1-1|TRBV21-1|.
ASSKAIGTDLPEAF
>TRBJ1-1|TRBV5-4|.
ASSFNGGTEAF
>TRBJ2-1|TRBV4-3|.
ASSQDELARNNEQF
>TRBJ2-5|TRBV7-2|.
ASSLGTKETQY
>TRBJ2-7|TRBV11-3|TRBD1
ASSLGQGEADEQY
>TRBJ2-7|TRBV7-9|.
ASSLATDGLGGYYEQY
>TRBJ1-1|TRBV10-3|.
AISEVGGRLGNTEAF
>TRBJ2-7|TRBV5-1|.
ASSGVSAYEQY
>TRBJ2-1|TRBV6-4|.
ASSPRRGVYNEQF
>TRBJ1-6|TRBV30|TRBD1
AWSATDRGSLTLH
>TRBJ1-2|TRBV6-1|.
ASSERHRDSYGYT
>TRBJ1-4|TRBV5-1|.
ASSLEGRFGEKLF
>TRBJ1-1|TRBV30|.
AWTLPRRNTEAF
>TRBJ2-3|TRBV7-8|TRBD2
ASSPARSGGMPDTQY
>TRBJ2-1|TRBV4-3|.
ASSLSGPSSYNEQF
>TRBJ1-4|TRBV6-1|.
ASSPRGTNEKLF
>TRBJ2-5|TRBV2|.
ASSRTSRGETQY
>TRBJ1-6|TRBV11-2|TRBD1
ASSLDPGTANSPLH
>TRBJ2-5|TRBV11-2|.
ASSTSGAGETQY
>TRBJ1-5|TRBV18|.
ASSPTGNGQPQH
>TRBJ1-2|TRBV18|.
ASSPYKPEDGYT
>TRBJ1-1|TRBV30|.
AWSSQGKDTEAF
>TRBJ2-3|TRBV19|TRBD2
ASSIELAGGRTDTQY
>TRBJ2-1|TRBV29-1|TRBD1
SVRVGQGVDEQF
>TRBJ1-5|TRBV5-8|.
ASIRGASNQPQH
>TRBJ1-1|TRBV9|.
ASSVRGNTEAF
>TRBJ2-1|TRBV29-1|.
SVGVRDFLYNEQF
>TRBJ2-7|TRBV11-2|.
ASSSSQYEQY
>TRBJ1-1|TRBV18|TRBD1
ASSFSRDSTEAF
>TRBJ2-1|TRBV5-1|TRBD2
ASSLRSSGGYNEQF
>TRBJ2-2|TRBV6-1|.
ASRKGDTGELF
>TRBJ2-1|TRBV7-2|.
ASSVTLQGDEQF
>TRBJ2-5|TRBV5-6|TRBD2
ASSPGLEETQY
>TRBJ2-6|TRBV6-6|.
ASSYGTGANVLT
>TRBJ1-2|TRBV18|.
ASSPRETAAGANYGYT
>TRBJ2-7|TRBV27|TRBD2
ASSLSGASYEQY
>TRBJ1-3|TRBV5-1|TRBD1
ASSWSGTGPSGNTIY
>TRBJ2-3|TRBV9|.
ASSVSGSTDTQY
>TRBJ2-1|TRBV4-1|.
ASSQEATSSSYNEQF
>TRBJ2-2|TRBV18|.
ASSISSQDTGELF
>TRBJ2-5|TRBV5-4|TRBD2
ASSLAGVQETQY
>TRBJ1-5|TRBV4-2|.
ASSQNEGGAQH
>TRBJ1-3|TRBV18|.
ASFLSGNTIY
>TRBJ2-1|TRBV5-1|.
ASSLGSGPLLHEQF
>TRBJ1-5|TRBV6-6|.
ASSYSRHQPQH
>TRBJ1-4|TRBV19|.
ASSCGEKLF
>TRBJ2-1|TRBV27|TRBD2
ASSPRPQAGNEQF